This T cell receptor (beta chain) was sequenced during a study of cytomegalovirus exposure and HLA in healthy donors. Study results and caveats: Earlier results showed most TCR beta V segments being productive about 87% or about 30% of the time. For TCR beta chains, V- and J-gene trimming was later linked to a missense DCLRE1C variant.

About this clone itself: Its antigen remains unidentified.

J lost 1 base, V lost 4 bases, and 3 bases had no gene match. This CDR3 region has 14 residues. Looked up from germline, CDR1 is SGHNT and CDR2 is YYREEE (reference sequence). PCR used 60 Vbeta primers and 13 Jbeta primers. Sequencing was performed with immunoSEQ multiplex PCR; in TCRdb, only in-frame clones are kept and a portion is missing. The sample carries about 180,000 clones, 84% recorded once. The sequence came from a boy between 2 and 15 years old in good health and CMV-seronegative. Sequenced input: PBMCs. This chain links TRBV5-4 with TRBJ1-1; 8 bases are shared with TRBD1. Here the CDR3 DNA reads TGTGCCAGCAGCAACAGGGGGAGGAACACTGAAGCTTTCTTT. Its translation is CASSNRGRNTEAFF.